Listed below are T cell receptor beta chains from one sample, sequenced in a study of OX40 agonist ivuxolimab in advanced cancers. The data were produced by immunoSEQ multiplex PCR, yet TCRdb's version contains in-frame clones alone and is incomplete. The sample lists 65,000 to 90,000 clones, about nine tenths occurring once. Specimen: CD4+ or CD8+ T cells sorted from blood, collected in a trial of the OX40 agonist ivuxolimab. These receptors came from an adult with an advanced solid tumor such as melanoma, head and neck, liver or kidney cancer. Both conserved end residues are part of each CDR3. The D gene is left open where the match is weak. For some rows the clone size is stated as once, few or many, or as a class when expanded; others skip it.

v_call: TRBV6-4
clone_size: NA
j_call: TRBJ2-1
d_call: TRBD2
cdr3_aa: CASSSWAGGLDEQFF
cdr3_nt: TGTGCCAGCAGTAGTTGGGCGGGAGGCCTCGATGAGCAGTTCTTC

v_call: TRBV27
clone_size: NA
j_call: TRBJ1-1
d_call: TRBD1
cdr3_aa: CASSVDRDTEAFF
cdr3_nt: TGTGCCAGCAGTGTCGACAGGGACACTGAAGCTTTCTTT

v_call: TRBV18
clone_size: NA
j_call: TRBJ2-2
d_call: TRBD2
cdr3_aa: CASSSSSGSPGELFF
cdr3_nt: TGTGCCAGCTCAAGTTCTAGCGGGAGCCCCGGGGAGCTGTTTTTT

v_call: TRBV7-2
clone_size: NA
j_call: TRBJ2-7
d_call: TRBD2
cdr3_aa: CASSFPGLAGNEQYF
cdr3_nt: TGTGCCAGCAGCTTCCCCGGACTAGCGGGAAACGAGCAGTACTTC

v_call: TRBV7-2
clone_size: once
j_call: TRBJ2-7
d_call: TRBD2
cdr3_aa: CASSLIAGGGEQYF
cdr3_nt: TGTGCCAGCAGCTTAATTGCGGGAGGTGGCGAGCAGTACTTC

v_call: TRBV11-3
clone_size: NA
j_call: TRBJ2-3
d_call: NA
cdr3_aa: CASSLGVSTDTQYF
cdr3_nt: TGTGCCAGCAGCTTAGGCGTTAGCACAGATACGCAGTATTTT

v_call: TRBV11-3
clone_size: NA
j_call: TRBJ2-1
d_call: NA
cdr3_aa: CASSPTGVSYNEQFF
cdr3_nt: TGTGCCAGCAGCCCTACGGGGGTCAGTTACAATGAGCAGTTCTTC

v_call: TRBV4-3
clone_size: NA
j_call: TRBJ1-4
d_call: NA
cdr3_aa: CASSQDRSGQSATNEKLFF
cdr3_nt: TGCGCCAGCAGCCAAGATCGGTCTGGACAGAGCGCAACTAATGAAAAACTGTTTTTT

v_call: TRBV10-3
clone_size: NA
j_call: TRBJ1-2
d_call: NA
cdr3_aa: CAISESPGYYGYTF
cdr3_nt: TGTGCCATCAGTGAGTCGCCGGGATACTATGGCTACACCTTC

v_call: TRBV6-6
clone_size: NA
j_call: TRBJ2-7
d_call: NA
cdr3_aa: CASSWDKREQYF
cdr3_nt: TGTGCCAGCAGTTGGGACAAGCGGGAGCAGTACTTC

v_call: TRBV7-2
clone_size: NA
j_call: TRBJ2-2
d_call: TRBD2
cdr3_aa: CASSPGLAGGITGELFF
cdr3_nt: TGTGCCAGCAGCCCGGGACTAGCGGGAGGGATCACCGGGGAGCTGTTTTTT

v_call: TRBV5-1
clone_size: NA
j_call: TRBJ2-3
d_call: TRBD2
cdr3_aa: CASSLGFGRAGDTQYF
cdr3_nt: TGCGCCAGCAGCTTGGGATTCGGGAGGGCTGGTGATACGCAGTATTTT

v_call: TRBV5-1
clone_size: NA
j_call: TRBJ1-4
d_call: TRBD1
cdr3_aa: CASSLVSTGAKRKLFF
cdr3_nt: TGCGCCAGCAGCTTGGTTTCGACAGGGGCCAAGAGGAAACTGTTTTTT

v_call: TRBV9
clone_size: few
j_call: TRBJ2-7
d_call: NA
cdr3_aa: CASSVDVGVYEQYF
cdr3_nt: TGTGCCAGCAGCGTAGACGTGGGAGTCTACGAGCAGTACTTC

v_call: TRBV11-3
clone_size: NA
j_call: TRBJ1-1
d_call: NA
cdr3_aa: CASSQQGYTEAFF
cdr3_nt: TGTGCCAGCAGCCAACAGGGATACACTGAAGCTTTCTTT

v_call: TRBV7-6
clone_size: NA
j_call: TRBJ2-7
d_call: TRBD2
cdr3_aa: CASSMFSGRGGYEQYF
cdr3_nt: TGTGCCAGCAGCATGTTTAGCGGGAGAGGGGGCTACGAGCAGTACTTC

v_call: TRBV19
clone_size: NA
j_call: TRBJ1-5
d_call: NA
cdr3_aa: CASSITTDSNQPQHF
cdr3_nt: TGTGCCAGTAGTATCACGACGGATAGCAATCAGCCCCAGCATTTT

v_call: TRBV5-6
clone_size: NA
j_call: TRBJ2-1
d_call: NA
cdr3_aa: CASSLAGEGDEQFF
cdr3_nt: TGTGCCAGCAGCTTGGCAGGGGAGGGGGATGAGCAGTTCTTC

v_call: TRBV5-1
clone_size: once
j_call: TRBJ2-4
d_call: TRBD1
cdr3_aa: CASGTGSENIQYF
cdr3_nt: TGCGCCAGCGGGACAGGGTCGGAAAACATTCAGTACTTC

v_call: TRBV28
clone_size: NA
j_call: TRBJ2-1
d_call: NA
cdr3_aa: CASSFRATREQFF
cdr3_nt: TGTGCCAGCAGTTTCAGAGCAACTAGGGAGCAGTTCTTC

v_call: TRBV11-3
clone_size: NA
j_call: TRBJ2-5
d_call: NA
cdr3_aa: CASSSGTFETQYF
cdr3_nt: TGTGCCAGCAGCTCAGGGACTTTCGAGACCCAGTACTTC

v_call: TRBV9
clone_size: few
j_call: TRBJ1-5
d_call: NA
cdr3_aa: CASNPTGNSNQPQHF
cdr3_nt: TGTGCCAGCAACCCGACAGGAAATAGCAATCAGCCCCAGCATTTT